This TCR beta chain appears in the sequencing data of a study of blood T cell repertoires in COVID-19. Study background: The United States, Italy and Spain supplied acute and convalescent COVID-19 samples. T cells, B-cell-depleted T cells, or PBMCs supplied cDNA or gDNA.

The CDR3 covers 17 residues. The germline V gene has CDR1 MNHNS and CDR2 SASEGT. V was clipped by 1 base and J by 1 base, with 14 bases between them. In the source study's methods: How many nucleated cells were present was estimated from reference gene primer amplification. Method: immunoSEQ multiplex PCR; TCRdb's copy keeps in-frame clones and lacks some. The V and J calls and clone size are taken from that table; D and trimming were inferred from the DNA. The table lists roughly 200,000 clones, roughly 85% of them singletons. This clone was detected once. This clonotype was obtained from a woman in her fifties or sixties with acute or convalescent COVID-19. This chain connects TRBV6-1 to TRBJ1-5, with D possibly being TRBD1 (5 bases). The sequenced sample consisted of peripheral blood. CDR3 sequence: CASSEGIGVGSNQPQHF. The CDR3 DNA follows: TGTGCCAGCAGTGAAGGCATAGGGGTCGGAAGCAATCAGCCCCAGCATTTT.